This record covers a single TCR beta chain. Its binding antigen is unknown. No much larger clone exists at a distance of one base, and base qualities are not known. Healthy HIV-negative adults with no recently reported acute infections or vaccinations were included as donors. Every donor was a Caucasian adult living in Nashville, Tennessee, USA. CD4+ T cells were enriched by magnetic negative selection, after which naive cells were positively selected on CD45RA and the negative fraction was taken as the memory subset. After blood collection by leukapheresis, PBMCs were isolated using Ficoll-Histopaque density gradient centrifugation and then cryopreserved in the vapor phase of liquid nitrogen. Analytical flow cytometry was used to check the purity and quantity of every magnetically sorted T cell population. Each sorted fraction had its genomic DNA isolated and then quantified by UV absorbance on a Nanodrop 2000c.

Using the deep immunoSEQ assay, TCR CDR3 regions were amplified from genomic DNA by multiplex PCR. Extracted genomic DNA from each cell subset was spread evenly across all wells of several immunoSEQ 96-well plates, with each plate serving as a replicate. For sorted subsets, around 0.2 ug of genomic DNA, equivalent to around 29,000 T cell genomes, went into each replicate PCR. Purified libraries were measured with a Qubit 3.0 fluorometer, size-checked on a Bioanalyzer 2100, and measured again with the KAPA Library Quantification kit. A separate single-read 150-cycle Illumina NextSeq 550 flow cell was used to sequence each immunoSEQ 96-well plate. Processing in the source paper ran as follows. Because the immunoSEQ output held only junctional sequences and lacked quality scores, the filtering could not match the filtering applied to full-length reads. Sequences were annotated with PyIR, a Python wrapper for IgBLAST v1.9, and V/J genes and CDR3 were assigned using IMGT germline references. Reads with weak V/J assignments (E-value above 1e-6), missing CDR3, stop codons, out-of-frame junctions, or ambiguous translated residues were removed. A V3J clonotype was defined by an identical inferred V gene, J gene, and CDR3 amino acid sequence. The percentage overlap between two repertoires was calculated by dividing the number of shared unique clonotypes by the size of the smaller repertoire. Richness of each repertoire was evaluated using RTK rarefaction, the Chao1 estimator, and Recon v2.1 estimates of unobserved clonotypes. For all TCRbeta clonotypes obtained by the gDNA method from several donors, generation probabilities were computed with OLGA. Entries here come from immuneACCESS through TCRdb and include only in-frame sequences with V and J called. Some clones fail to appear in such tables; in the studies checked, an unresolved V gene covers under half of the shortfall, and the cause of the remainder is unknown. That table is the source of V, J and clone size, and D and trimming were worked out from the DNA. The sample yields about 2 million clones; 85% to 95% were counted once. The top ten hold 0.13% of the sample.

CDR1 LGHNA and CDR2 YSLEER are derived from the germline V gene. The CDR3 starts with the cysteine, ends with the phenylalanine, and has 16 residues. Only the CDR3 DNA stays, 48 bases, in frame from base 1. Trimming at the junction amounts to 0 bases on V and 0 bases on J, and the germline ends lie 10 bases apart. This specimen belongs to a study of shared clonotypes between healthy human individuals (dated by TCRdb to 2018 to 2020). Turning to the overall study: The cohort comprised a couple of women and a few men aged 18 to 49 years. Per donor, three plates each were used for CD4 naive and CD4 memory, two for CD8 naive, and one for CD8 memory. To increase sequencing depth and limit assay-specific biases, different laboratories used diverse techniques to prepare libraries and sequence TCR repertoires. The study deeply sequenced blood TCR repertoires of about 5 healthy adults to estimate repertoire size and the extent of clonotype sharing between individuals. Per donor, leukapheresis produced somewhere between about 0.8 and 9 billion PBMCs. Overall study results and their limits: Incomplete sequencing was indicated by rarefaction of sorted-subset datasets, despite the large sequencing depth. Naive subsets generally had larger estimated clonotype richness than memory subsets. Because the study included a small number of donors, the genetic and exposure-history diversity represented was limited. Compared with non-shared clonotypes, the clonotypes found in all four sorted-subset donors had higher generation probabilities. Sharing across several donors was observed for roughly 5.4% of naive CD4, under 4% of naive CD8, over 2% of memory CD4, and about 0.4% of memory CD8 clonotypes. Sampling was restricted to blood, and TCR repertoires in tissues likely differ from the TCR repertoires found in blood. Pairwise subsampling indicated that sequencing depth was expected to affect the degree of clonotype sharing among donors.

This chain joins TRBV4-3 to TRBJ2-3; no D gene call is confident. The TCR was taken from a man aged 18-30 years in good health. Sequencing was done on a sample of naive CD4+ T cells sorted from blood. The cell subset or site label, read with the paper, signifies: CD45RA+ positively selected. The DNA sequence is TGCGCCAGCAGCCAAGATTTGGGCAGTAGCACAGATACGCAGTATTTT. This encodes CASSQDLGSSTDTQYF.